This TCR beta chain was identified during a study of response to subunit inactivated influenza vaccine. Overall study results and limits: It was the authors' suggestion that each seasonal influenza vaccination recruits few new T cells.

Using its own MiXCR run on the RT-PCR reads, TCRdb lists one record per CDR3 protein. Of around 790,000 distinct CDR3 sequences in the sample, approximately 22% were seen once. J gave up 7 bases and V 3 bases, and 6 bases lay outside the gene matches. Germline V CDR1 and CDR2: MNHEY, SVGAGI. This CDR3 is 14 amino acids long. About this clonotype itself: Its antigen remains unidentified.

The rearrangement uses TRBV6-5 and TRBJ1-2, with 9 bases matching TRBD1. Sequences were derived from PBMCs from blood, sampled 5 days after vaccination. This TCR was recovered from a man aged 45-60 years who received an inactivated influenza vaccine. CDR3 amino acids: CASSYVGQGFGYTF. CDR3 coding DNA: TGTGCCAGCAGTTATGTCGGACAGGGGTTTGGCTACACCTTC.